What follows are 3 T cell receptor beta chains derived from one specimen sequenced in a study of T-cell reconstitution after alpha-beta-depleted transplantation in children. A library of TCRbeta sequences, prepared with unique molecular identifiers, was generated. TCRdb re-derived calls from the PCR reads in MiXCR, one entry per CDR3 protein. The table shows 380,000 or so distinct CDR3 sequences, with about an eighth occurring only once. Sequenced here: PBMCs, sampled from the stem cell graft. All receptors derive from a human donor who donated a stem cell graft to a child with Fanconi anemia.

This clonotype was observed at least ten times. A read error may produce the germline difference seen at one junction end. The chain recombines TRBV4-3 with TRBJ2-3; TRBD1 is a possible D gene (5 bases). This CDR3 comprises 15 residues. Looked up from germline, CDR1 is LGHNA and CDR2 is YSLEER. The CDR3: CASSEEIAGSDTQYF. In DNA form, the CDR3 reads TGCGCCAGCAGCGAAGAAATTGCAGGGTCAGATACGCAGTATTTT.

The V call is TRBV9, the J call TRBJ1-2, with D maybe TRBD1 (6 bases). V shed 7 bases and J shed 7 bases, with 32 bases lying between them. This CDR3 is built from 18 residues. Germline CDR1 is SGDLS and CDR2 is YYNGEE. CDR3 sequence reads: CASVGAVKQLTGSGGYTF. CDR3 in DNA: TGTGCCAGCGTGGGGGCCGTCAAACAACTGACGGGGTCGGGTGGCTACACCTTC. Variable domain in full (rest from reference TRBV9 and TRBJ1-2): DSGVTQTPKHLITATGQRVTLRCSPRSGDLSVYWYQQSLDQGLQFLIQYYNGEERAKGNILERFSAQQFPDLHSELNLSSLELGDSALYFCASVGAVKQLTGSGGYTFGSGTRLTVV.

This clonotype appeared many times. The chain has TRBV13 and TRBJ1-2; 7 bases agree with TRBD1. This CDR3 has 14 amino acids. Germline trimming cut 0 bases from V and 5 bases from J; bases unmatched to any gene: 3. Looked up from germline, CDR1 is PRHDT and CDR2 is FYEKMQ (reference sequence). The CDR3 sequence is CASSLGDREYGYTF. In nucleotides, the CDR3 is TGTGCCAGCAGCTTAGGTGACAGGGAATATGGCTACACCTTC.